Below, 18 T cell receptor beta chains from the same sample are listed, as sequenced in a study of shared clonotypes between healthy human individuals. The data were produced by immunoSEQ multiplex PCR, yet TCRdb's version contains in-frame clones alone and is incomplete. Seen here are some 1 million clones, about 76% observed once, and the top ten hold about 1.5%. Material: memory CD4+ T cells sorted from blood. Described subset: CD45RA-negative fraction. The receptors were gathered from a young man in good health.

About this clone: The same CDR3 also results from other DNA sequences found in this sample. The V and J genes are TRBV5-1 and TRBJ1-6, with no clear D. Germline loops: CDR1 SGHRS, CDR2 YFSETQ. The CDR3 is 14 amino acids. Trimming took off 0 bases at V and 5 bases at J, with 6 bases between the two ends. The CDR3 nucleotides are TGCGCCAGCAGCTTGGCGGGCGATAATTCACCCCTCCACTTT. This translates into CASSLAGDNSPLHF.

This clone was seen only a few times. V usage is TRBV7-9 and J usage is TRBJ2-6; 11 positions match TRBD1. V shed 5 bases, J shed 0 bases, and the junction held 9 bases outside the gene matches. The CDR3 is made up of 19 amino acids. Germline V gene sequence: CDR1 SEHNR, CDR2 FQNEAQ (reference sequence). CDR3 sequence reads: CASSAGQGVSISGANVLTF. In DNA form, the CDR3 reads TGTGCCAGCAGCGCGGGACAGGGGGTTTCTATCTCTGGGGCCAACGTCCTGACTTTC.

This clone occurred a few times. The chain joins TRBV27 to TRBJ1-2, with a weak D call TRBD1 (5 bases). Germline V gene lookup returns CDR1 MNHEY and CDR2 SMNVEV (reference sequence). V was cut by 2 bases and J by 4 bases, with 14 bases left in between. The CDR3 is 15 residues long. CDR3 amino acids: CASSLRDPRVYGYTF. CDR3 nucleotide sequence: TGTGCCAGCAGTTTACGGGACCCTAGGGTCTATGGCTACACCTTC.

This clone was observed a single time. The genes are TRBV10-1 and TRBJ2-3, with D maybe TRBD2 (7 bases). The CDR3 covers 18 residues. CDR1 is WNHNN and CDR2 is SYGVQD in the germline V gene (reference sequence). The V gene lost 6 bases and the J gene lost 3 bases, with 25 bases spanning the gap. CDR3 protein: CASRSWGREEGGTDTQYF. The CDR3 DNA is TGCGCCAGCAGGTCGTGGGGCCGGGAAGAGGGGGGGACAGATACGCAGTATTTT.

The CDR3 DNA sequence: TGTGCCAGTAGTATTGGGCGGGAAGGCTACACCTTC. It codes for CASSIGREGYTF. This chain uses TRBV19 with TRBJ1-2; D remains unclear. The CDR3 has 12 residues. Germline CDR1 reads LNHDA; CDR2 reads SQIVND (reference sequence). V lost 3 bases, J lost 8 bases, and 10 bases lay in between.

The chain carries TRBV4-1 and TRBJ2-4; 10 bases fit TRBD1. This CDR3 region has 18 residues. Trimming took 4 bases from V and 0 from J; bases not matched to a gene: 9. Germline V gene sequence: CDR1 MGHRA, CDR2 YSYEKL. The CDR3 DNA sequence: TGCGCCAGCAGCCTGGGACAGGGGTTAGGGTTAGCCAAAAACATTCAGTACTTC. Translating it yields CASSLGQGLGLAKNIQYF.

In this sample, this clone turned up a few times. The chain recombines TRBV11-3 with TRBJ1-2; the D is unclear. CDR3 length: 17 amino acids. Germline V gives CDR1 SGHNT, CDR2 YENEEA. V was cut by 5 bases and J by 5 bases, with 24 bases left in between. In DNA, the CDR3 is TGTGCCAGCAGCCACCTCGGGTTTTTGGGCGTTGCGTATGGCTACACCTTC. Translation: CASSHLGFLGVAYGYTF.

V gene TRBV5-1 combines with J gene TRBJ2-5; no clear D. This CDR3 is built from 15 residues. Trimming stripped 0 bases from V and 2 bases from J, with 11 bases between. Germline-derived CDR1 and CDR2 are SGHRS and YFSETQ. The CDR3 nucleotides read TGCGCCAGCAGCTTGGCAGGCTATATACAAGAGACCCAGTACTTC. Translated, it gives CASSLAGYIQETQYF.

Here the CDR3 DNA reads TGTGCCATCAGTGAGTCGGAGGGCTCTGGAAACACCATATATTTT. Its protein product is CAISESEGSGNTIYF. V usage is TRBV10-3 and J usage is TRBJ1-3; D gene ambiguous. V lost 0 bases, J lost 0 bases, and 6 bases lay in between. Germline lookup yields CDR1 ENHRY and CDR2 SYGVKD. The CDR3 consists of 15 residues.

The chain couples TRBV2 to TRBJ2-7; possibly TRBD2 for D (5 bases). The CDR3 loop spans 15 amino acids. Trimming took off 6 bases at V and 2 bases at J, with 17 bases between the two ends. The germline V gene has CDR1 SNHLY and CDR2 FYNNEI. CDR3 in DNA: TGTGCCAGCAGCCCGGACTCTTCCCTAACCTACGAGCAGTACTTC. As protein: CASSPDSSLTYEQYF.

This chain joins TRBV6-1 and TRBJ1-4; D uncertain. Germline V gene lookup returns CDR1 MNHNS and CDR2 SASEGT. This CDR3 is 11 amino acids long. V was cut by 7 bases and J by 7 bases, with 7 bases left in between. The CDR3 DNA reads TGTGCCAGCACCCGCAGTGAAAAACTGTTTTTT. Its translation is CASTRSEKLFF.

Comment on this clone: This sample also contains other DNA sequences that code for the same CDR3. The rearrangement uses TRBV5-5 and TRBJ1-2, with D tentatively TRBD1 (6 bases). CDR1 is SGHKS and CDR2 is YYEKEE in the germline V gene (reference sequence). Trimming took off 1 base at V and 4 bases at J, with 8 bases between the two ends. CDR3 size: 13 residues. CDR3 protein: CASSLQGSYGYTF. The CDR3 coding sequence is TGTGCCAGCAGCTTGCAGGGGTCCTATGGCTACACCTTC.

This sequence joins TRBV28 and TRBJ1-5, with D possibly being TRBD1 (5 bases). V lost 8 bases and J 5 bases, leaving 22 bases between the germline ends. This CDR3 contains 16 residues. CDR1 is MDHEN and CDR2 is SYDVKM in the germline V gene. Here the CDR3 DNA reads TGTGCCAGCGGTTATCTTCCAGGGTCAAGTGATCAGCCCCAGCATTTT. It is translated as CASGYLPGSSDQPQHF.

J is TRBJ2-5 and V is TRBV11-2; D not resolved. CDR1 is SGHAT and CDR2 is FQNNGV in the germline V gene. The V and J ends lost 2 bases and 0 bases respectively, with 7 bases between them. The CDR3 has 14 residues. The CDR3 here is CASSLRRYQETQYF. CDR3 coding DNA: TGTGCCAGCAGCTTAAGACGGTACCAAGAGACCCAGTACTTC.

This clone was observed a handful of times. CDR3 coding DNA: TGCGCCAGCAGCTTGTCCCCGGGACTAGTGCAAGAGACCCAGTACTTC. Translated, it gives CASSLSPGLVQETQYF. The chain links TRBV5-1 to TRBJ2-5; 8 bases line up with TRBD2. Germline V gene data show CDR1 as SGHRS and CDR2 as YFSETQ. The V segment lost 1 base and the J segment 2 bases; nucleotides outside the gene matches: 7. CDR3 length equals 16 residues.

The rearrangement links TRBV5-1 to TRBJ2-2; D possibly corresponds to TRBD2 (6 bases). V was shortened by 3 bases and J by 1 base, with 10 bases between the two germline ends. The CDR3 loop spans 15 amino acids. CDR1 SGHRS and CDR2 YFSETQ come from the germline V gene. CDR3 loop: CASSSAGGNTGELFF. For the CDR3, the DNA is TGCGCCAGCAGCTCCGCCGGGGGGAACACCGGGGAGCTGTTTTTT.

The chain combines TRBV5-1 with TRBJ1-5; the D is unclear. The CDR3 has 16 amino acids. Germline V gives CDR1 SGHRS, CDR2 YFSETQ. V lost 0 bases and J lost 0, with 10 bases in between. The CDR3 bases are TGCGCCAGCAGCTTGGGCAATGGGGATAGCAATCAGCCCCAGCATTTT. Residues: CASSLGNGDSNQPQHF.

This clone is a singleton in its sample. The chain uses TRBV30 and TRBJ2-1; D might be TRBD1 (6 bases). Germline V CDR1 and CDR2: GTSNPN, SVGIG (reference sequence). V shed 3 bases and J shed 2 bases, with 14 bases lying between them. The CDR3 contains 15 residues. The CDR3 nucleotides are TGTGCCTGGAGCGAGGACAGAATGGCCTACAATGAGCAGTTCTTC. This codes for CAWSEDRMAYNEQFF.